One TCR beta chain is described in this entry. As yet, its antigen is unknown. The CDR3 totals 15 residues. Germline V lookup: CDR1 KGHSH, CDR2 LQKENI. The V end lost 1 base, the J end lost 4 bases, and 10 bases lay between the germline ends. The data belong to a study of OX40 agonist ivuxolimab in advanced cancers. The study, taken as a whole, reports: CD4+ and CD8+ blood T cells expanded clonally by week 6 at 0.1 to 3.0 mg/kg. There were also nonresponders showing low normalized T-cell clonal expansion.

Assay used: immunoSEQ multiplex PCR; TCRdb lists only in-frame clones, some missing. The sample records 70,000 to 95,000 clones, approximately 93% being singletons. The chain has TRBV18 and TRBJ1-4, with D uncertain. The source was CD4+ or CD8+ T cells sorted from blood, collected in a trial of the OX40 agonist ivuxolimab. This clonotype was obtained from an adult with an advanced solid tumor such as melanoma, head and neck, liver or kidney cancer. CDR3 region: CASSPLDGFNEKLFF. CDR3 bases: TGTGCCAGCTCACCACTCGACGGATTTAATGAAAAACTGTTTTTT. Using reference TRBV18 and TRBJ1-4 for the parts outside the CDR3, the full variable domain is NAGVMQNPRHLVRRRGQEARLRCSPMKGHSHVYWYRQLPEEGLKFMVYLQKENIIDESGMPKERFSAEFPKEGPSILRIQQVVRGDSAAYFCASSPLDGFNEKLFFGSGTQLSVL.